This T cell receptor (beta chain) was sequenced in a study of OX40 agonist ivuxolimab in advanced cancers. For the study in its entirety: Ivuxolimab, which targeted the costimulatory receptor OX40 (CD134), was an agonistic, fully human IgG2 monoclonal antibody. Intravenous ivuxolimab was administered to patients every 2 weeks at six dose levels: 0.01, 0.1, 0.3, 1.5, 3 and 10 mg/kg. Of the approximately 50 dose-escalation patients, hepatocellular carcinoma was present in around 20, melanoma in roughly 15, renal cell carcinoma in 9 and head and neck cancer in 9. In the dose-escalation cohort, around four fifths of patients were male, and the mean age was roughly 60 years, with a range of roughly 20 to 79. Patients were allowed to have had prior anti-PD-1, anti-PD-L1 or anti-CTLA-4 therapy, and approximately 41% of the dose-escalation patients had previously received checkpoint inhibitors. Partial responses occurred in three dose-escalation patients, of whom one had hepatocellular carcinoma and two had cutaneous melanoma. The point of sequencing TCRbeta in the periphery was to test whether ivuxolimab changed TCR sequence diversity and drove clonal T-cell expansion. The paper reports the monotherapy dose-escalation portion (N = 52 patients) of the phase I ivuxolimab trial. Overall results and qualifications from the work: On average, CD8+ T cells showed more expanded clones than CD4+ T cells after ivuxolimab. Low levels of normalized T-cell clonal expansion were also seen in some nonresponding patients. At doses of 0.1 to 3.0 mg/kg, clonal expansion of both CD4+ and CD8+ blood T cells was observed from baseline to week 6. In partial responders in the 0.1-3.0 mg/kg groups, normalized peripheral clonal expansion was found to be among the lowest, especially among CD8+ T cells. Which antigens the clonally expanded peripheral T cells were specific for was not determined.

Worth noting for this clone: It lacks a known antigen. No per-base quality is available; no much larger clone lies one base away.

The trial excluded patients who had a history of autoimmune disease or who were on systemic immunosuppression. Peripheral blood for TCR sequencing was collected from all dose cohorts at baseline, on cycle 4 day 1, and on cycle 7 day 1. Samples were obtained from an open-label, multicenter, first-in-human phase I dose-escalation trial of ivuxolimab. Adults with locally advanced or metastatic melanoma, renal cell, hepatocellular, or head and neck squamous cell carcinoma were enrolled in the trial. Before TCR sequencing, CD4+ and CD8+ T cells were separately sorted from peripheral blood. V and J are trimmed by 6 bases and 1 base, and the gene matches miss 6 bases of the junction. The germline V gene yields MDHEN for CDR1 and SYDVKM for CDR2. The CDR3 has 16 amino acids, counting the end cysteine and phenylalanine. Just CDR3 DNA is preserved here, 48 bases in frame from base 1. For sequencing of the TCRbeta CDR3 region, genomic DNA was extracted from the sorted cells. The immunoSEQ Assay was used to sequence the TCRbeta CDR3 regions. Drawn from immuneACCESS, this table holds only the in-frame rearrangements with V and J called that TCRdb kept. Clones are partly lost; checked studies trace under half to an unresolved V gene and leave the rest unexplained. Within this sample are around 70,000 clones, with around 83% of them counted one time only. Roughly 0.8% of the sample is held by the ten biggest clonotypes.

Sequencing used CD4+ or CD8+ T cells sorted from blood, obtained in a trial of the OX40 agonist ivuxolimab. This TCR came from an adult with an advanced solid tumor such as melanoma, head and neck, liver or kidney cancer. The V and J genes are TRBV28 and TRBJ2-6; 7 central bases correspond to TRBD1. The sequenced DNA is TGTGCCAGCAGGGGGACAGACTATTCTGGGGCCAACGTCCTGACTTTC. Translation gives CASRGTDYSGANVLTF.